This T cell receptor (beta chain) was obtained from a study of early T cells in non-severe SARS-CoV-2 infection. This CDR3 has 17 amino acids. Germline values: CDR1 MNHNS, CDR2 SASEGT. V gave up 6 bases and J gave up 6 bases; unmatched junction bases: 14. There are many counts of this clonotype. The antigen is undetermined. Individual cDNA molecules carried attached unique molecular identifiers. TCRdb re-analysed the 5' RACE reads in MiXCR, keeping a single row per CDR3 protein. The sample includes some 19,000 distinct CDR3 sequences, approximately 4% seen only once; the top ten take approximately 7.2%. Study-level results: VDJdb matching, biased toward anti-spike CD8 responses, missed private and CD4 specificities.

Sequencing was performed on whole blood. V usage is TRBV6-1 and J usage is TRBJ1-1; 12 bases align to TRBD1. The receptor was derived from an adult who was a healthcare worker with PCR-confirmed SARS-CoV-2 infection or an uninfected control (not recorded which). The CDR3 nucleotides read TGTGCCAGCAGCGGGACAGGGGGCGTAATAAATCGGCCTGAAGCTTTCTTT. It codes for CASSGTGGVINRPEAFF.